One sample yielded the 13 T cell receptor beta chains listed below, sequenced in a study of T-cell reconstitution after alpha-beta-depleted transplantation in children. Preparation of the TCRbeta library was carried out with unique molecular identifiers. A single record per CDR3 protein comes from TCRdb applying MiXCR to the PCR reads. Of hundreds of thousands of distinct CDR3 sequences in the sample, around 15% were seen once. The source material was PBMCs, mostly from graft donor cells, sampled 360 days after TCRalphabeta/CD19-depleted stem cell transplant. Source of these receptors: a boy under three years old who had a stem cell transplant for Wiskott-Aldrich syndrome, so the T cells may come from the graft donor.

This chain joins TRBV7-9 and TRBJ2-1; TRBD1 matches at 7 bases. The CDR3 is 16 residues long. The ends lost 1 base at V and 3 bases at J; junction bases unmatched: 6. CDR1 and CDR2 (germline): SEHNR, FQNEAQ (reference sequence). CDR3 amino acids: CASSLVLTGLYNEQFF. In nucleotides, the CDR3 is TGTGCCAGCAGCTTAGTTCTGACAGGGCTCTACAATGAGCAGTTCTTC.

This chain joins TRBV29-1 and TRBJ2-7; D is uncertain. V gave up 4 bases and J gave up 5 bases, with 12 bases separating them. The CDR3 is 12 amino acids. Looked up from germline, CDR1 is SQVTM and CDR2 is ANQGSEA. Here the CDR3 reads CSVGLVPNEQYF. In DNA, the CDR3 is TGCAGCGTTGGTCTAGTTCCTAACGAGCAGTACTTC.

This clonotype was observed at least ten times. This chain joins TRBV6-2 or TRBV6-3 and TRBJ2-7, with 10 nucleotides matching TRBD1. CDR1 is MNHEY and CDR2 is SVGEGT in the germline V gene. CDR3 length equals 13 residues. J was trimmed by 2 bases and V by 6 bases; bases with no gene match: 1. The CDR3 here is CASRGQGAYEQYF. For the CDR3, the DNA is TGTGCCAGCAGAGGACAGGGGGCCTACGAGCAGTACTTC.

The chain joins TRBV10-3 to TRBJ1-2; D is possibly TRBD1 (6 bases). The V gene lost 6 bases and the J gene lost 3 bases, with 17 bases spanning the gap. The CDR3 extends over 15 amino acids. CDR1 ENHRY and CDR2 SYGVKD come from the germline V gene. CDR3 loop: CAIRPGGPWDYGYTF. The CDR3 nucleotides read TGTGCCATCAGGCCTGGGGGCCCGTGGGACTATGGCTACACCTTC.

This clonotype was detected only a few times. The chain combines TRBV12-3 or TRBV12-4 with TRBJ2-7, with no clear D. The CDR3 runs 14 residues. V shed 6 bases and J shed 1 base, with 13 bases lying between them. The CDR3 DNA follows: TGTGCCAGCAGCAGTGCCATCGGGTCCTACGAGCAGTACTTC. It encodes CASSSAIGSYEQYF.

This chain connects TRBV14 to TRBJ2-5; D tentatively reads TRBD1 or TRBD2 (6 bases each). Between the trimmed V and J ends, which lost 0 bases and 2 bases, there was a span of 16 bases. This CDR3 region has 17 residues. Germline values: CDR1 SGHDN, CDR2 FVKESK. The CDR3 spells CASSQEIRRGLQETQYF. DNA for the CDR3: TGTGCCAGCAGCCAAGAGATTAGGAGGGGGTTACAAGAGACCCAGTACTTC.

The rearrangement uses TRBV2 and TRBJ2-7, with 9 bases matching TRBD2. The CDR3 is 14 amino acids. Trimming cost V 7 bases and J 2 bases; bases outside gene matches: 6. Per the germline V gene, CDR1 is SNHLY and CDR2 is FYNNEI. CDR3 bases: TGTGCCAGCAATGAGCGGGGGGCACCCTACGAGCAGTACTTC. It codes for CASNERGAPYEQYF.

This clonotype was picked up a small number of times. This chain links TRBV11-2 with TRBJ2-1, with D possibly being TRBD1 (6 bases). Germline CDR1 is SGHAT and CDR2 is FQNNGV. The CDR3 length is 16 residues. Trimming removed 1 base at V and 6 bases at J, with 16 bases between. The CDR3: CASSLGPHTGTNEQFF. The CDR3 nucleotides read TGTGCCAGCAGCTTAGGCCCGCATACAGGGACCAATGAGCAGTTCTTC.

V gene TRBV12-3 or TRBV12-4 combines with J gene TRBJ2-7; D possibly corresponds to TRBD2 (5 bases). This CDR3 contains 17 residues. The V end lost 1 base, the J end lost 3 bases, and 19 bases lay between the germline ends. In DNA, the CDR3 is TGTGCCAGCAGTTTAGGTCCCACCTTGGAAGGGAGCTACGAGCAGTACTTC. Amino acid sequence: CASSLGPTLEGSYEQYF.

This clonotype occurred a few times. As DNA, the CDR3 is TGCAGTGCTAGAGGTGGTGGGACTAGCGGGTACTCGAACACCGGGGAGCTGTTTTTT. Protein product: CSARGGGTSGYSNTGELFF. The chain carries TRBV20-1 and TRBJ2-2; 12 nucleotides match TRBD2. Germline CDR1 reads DFQATT; CDR2 reads SNEGSKA (reference sequence). The V gene end was trimmed by 1 base and the J gene end by 0 bases; junction bases not matched to a gene: 9. The CDR3 is 19 amino acids.

The chain employs TRBV12-3 or TRBV12-4 and TRBJ2-5; TRBD2 might be the D (6 bases). The CDR3 runs 14 residues. Trimming left V 1 base short and J 7 bases short, with 13 bases between. The CDR3 DNA sequence: TGTGCCAGCAGTTTAGGAGTACTGGGGGGGACCCAGTACTTC. Its protein is CASSLGVLGGTQYF.

The V and J genes are TRBV10-3 and TRBJ2-5, with 7 bases identical to TRBD2. In germline, CDR1 is ENHRY, CDR2 SYGVKD. This CDR3 is 14 amino acids long. The junction had 4 bases not matched to a gene; V was cut back by 5 bases and J by 1 base. Here the CDR3 reads CAISQTSAQETQYF. The CDR3 region has the DNA TGTGCCATCAGTCAAACTAGCGCCCAAGAGACCCAGTACTTC.

The V call is TRBV27, the J call TRBJ2-7, with D possibly TRBD2 on 5 matching bases. This CDR3 has 15 residues. V was pared by 1 base and J by 3 bases, with 13 bases between. The germline V gene encodes CDR1 MNHEY and CDR2 SMNVEV (reference sequence). The CDR3 bases are TGTGCCAGCAGTTTATACGGTCCGGGGAACTACGAGCAGTACTTC. Translating it yields CASSLYGPGNYEQYF.